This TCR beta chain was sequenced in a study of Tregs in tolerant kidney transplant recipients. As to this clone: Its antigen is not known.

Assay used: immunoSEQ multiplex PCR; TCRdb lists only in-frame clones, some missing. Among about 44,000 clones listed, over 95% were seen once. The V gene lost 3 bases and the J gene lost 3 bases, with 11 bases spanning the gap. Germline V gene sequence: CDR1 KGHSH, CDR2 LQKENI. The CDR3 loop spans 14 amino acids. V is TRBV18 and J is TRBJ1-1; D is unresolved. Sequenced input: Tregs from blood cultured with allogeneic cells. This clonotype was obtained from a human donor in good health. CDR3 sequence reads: CASSPHTGYTEAFF. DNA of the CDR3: TGTGCCAGCTCACCGCACACCGGGTACACTGAAGCTTTCTTT.